The 12 T cell receptor beta chains presented below share a single source sample, sequenced in a study of human T cells and chemical hapten exposure. As to time point: patch test 1, 2 weeks after DPC sensitization. Noted treatment: therapeutic diphenylcyclopropenone sensitization with weekly scalp DPC. TCRdb re-called the RACE reads through MiXCR, storing one row per CDR3 protein. The sample yields about 100,000 distinct CDR3 sequences, around 10% seen once. The sequencing used whole blood, collected in connection with sensitization to the hapten diphenylcyclopropenone (DPC). Source of these receptors: a woman aged 40 to 49 with alopecia areata. Some clones in this sample may be carry-over from other donors' samples.

The table lists this clonotype with a few counts. The rearrangement links TRBV5-6 to TRBJ1-6; D unclear. CDR1 and CDR2 (germline): SGHDT, YYEEEE. Trimming stripped 5 bases from V and 10 bases from J, with 10 bases between. CDR3 length: 12 amino acids. This chain's CDR3 is CASSLPGSPLHF. CDR3 nucleotides: TGTGCCAGCAGTCTGCCAGGCTCACCCCTCCACTTT.

This clonotype was picked up a small number of times. This sequence joins TRBV5-6 and TRBJ2-7; no clear D gene. Germline V gene data show CDR1 as SGHDT and CDR2 as YYEEEE. The CDR3 spans 15 residues. Between the trimmed V and J ends, which lost 0 bases and 2 bases, there was a span of 12 bases. CDR3 residues: CASSLGSRVAYEQYF. In DNA form, the CDR3 reads TGTGCCAGCAGCTTGGGGTCAAGGGTCGCCTACGAGCAGTACTTC.

Concerning this clonotype itself: A much larger clone differs by one base, so this may be a read error. This CDR3 reads CVSSLASGYEQYF. The CDR3 nucleotides are TGTGTCAGCAGCTTGGCTAGCGGATACGAGCAGTACTTC. The rearrangement joins TRBV5-8 to TRBJ2-7, with 7 bases identical to TRBD2. The CDR3 contains 13 residues. The germline V gene has CDR1 SGHTS and CDR2 YDEGEE.

This clonotype was counted at least ten times. The rearrangement links TRBV13 to TRBJ1-5; 7 nucleotides agree with TRBD1. Per germline, CDR1 PRHDT and CDR2 FYEKMQ (reference sequence). Trimming took 4 bases from V and 3 from J; bases not matched to a gene: 3. The CDR3 covers 14 residues. CDR3 in amino acids: CASSSGQINQPQHF. CDR3 sequence (DNA): TGTGCCAGCAGCTCGGGACAGATCAATCAGCCCCAGCATTTT.

This clonotype was seen ten or more times. The genes are TRBV29-1 and TRBJ1-2; 9 nucleotides align to TRBD1. There are 13 residues in the CDR3. Germline trimming cut 5 bases from V and 4 bases from J; bases unmatched to any gene: 5. Looked up from germline, CDR1 is SQVTM and CDR2 is ANQGSEA. The chain's CDR3 is CSVSLTGGYGYTF. CDR3 in DNA: TGCAGCGTTTCCCTGACAGGGGGCTATGGCTACACCTTC.

There are many counts of this clonotype. The CDR3: CASSQDLGTGGNIQYF. As DNA, the CDR3 is TGTGCCAGCAGCCAAGATCTGGGGACAGGGGGCAACATTCAGTACTTC. The V call is TRBV3-1, the J call TRBJ2-4, with 12 positions matching TRBD1. The germline V gene encodes CDR1 LGHDT and CDR2 YNNKEL (reference sequence). The CDR3 runs to 16 residues. The junction had 4 bases not matched to a gene; V was cut back by 0 bases and J by 7 bases.

This clonotype was observed a few times. The rearrangement joins TRBV2 to TRBJ2-4; D perhaps matches TRBD2 (6 bases). Germline V lookup: CDR1 SNHLY, CDR2 FYNNEI. The CDR3 runs 14 residues. Deletions cut 2 bases from V and 9 bases from J, with 14 bases between. The CDR3 region is CASSESGEGRIQYF. The CDR3 nucleotides read TGTGCCAGCAGTGAATCGGGGGAAGGTCGCATTCAGTACTTC.

This clonotype was observed many times. The chain is built from TRBV2 and TRBJ2-3; D gene ambiguous. This CDR3 has 12 residues. Germline CDR1 and CDR2: SNHLY and FYNNEI. V shed 8 bases and J shed 1 base, with 7 bases lying between them. CDR3 nucleotides: TGTGCCAGCGCCAGAGGCACAGATACGCAGTATTTT. This codes for CASARGTDTQYF.

This clonotype was recorded at least ten times. The J gene is TRBJ1-1, the V gene TRBV4-2; no clear D gene. Trimming shortened V by 2 bases and J by 4 bases, and 5 bases separated the two germline ends. The CDR3 covers 12 residues. Germline V CDR1 and CDR2: LGHNA, YNFKEQ. As DNA, the CDR3 is TGTGCCAGCAGCCAACTCGGCACTGAAGCTTTCTTT. As protein: CASSQLGTEAFF.

This clonotype was found many times. The chain links TRBV10-3 to TRBJ2-3, with 10 bases aligning to TRBD2. In germline, CDR1 is ENHRY, CDR2 SYGVKD. Losses at the gene ends were 1 base for V and 4 bases for J; bases not matched to a gene: 5. This CDR3 has 16 amino acids. This chain's CDR3 is CAISEWSGRASDTQYF. The CDR3 DNA reads as TGTGCCATCAGTGAGTGGAGCGGGAGGGCCTCAGATACGCAGTATTTT.

Only a few counts were recorded for this clonotype. CDR3 protein: CASSILDSQETQYF. As DNA, the CDR3 is TGTGCCAGTAGTATATTGGACTCACAAGAGACCCAGTACTTC. The J gene is TRBJ2-5, the V gene TRBV19, with D perhaps TRBD2 (5 bases). The CDR3 length is 14 residues. Looked up from germline, CDR1 is LNHDA and CDR2 is SQIVND (reference sequence). V lost 2 bases and J lost 2, with 9 bases in between.

The chain couples TRBV7-9 to TRBJ2-5; D is unresolved. Germline CDR1 reads SEHNR; CDR2 reads FQNEAQ (reference sequence). Trimming removed 7 bases from V and 2 bases from J, with 14 bases in between. The CDR3 spans 14 residues. CDR3 protein: CASTGSGSQETQYF. CDR3 coding DNA: TGTGCCAGCACCGGGTCCGGATCACAAGAGACCCAGTACTTC.